This T cell receptor (beta chain) was found in a study of Ad26.COV2.S vaccination and SARS-CoV-2 variants. The study, taken as a whole, reports: There was a possibility that the TCR breadth and depth analyses underestimated total T cell responses.

Here immunoSEQ multiplex PCR was the method, and the copy in TCRdb shows in-frame clones only, minus some. The top ten clones hold about 1.5% of a sample with about 460,000 clones, 89% of them seen once. Germline V gene sequence: CDR1 ENHRY, CDR2 SYGVKD. V gave up 4 bases and J gave up 1 base; unmatched junction bases: 1. The CDR3 extends over 14 amino acids. A remark on this clone: Its antigen remains unknown.

Treatment of the sample: about 20 received Ad26.COV2.S at low or high dose, single or two shots; 5 received placebo; per-sample allocation not given. After the first vaccine or placebo injection, samples were drawn on day 63. Recruitment in Boston yielded a donor of adult age, 18-55 years. The origin of this receptor is a person aged 18-65 years who received the Ad26.COV2.S COVID-19 vaccine or a placebo. The rearrangement links TRBV10-3 to TRBJ1-1; 9 nucleotides align to TRBD1. Material: peripheral blood, obtained in a trial of Ad26.COV2.S vaccine versus placebo. The DNA of the CDR3 is TGTGCCATCAGTGGGACAGGGGCGAACACTGAAGCTTTCTTT. This gives the protein CAISGTGANTEAFF.